Each of the 8 T cell receptor beta chains below was sequenced from the same sample in a study of T-cell reconstitution after alpha-beta-depleted transplantation in children. Molecular barcoding with unique molecular identifiers was used for the TCRbeta library. TCRdb redid the calling of the PCR reads with MiXCR, one entry per CDR3 protein. The repertoire holds 540,000 or so distinct CDR3 sequences, 20% to 25% seen once, with 13% to 15% in the top ten. The sequencing used PBMCs, mostly from graft donor cells, collected 360 days after TCRalphabeta/CD19-depleted stem cell transplant. These receptors came from a boy younger than two who had a stem cell transplant for acute myeloid leukemia, so the T cells may come from the graft donor.

This clonotype turned up a few times. The V gene is TRBV18, the J gene TRBJ1-5; no clear D gene. The CDR3 covers 17 residues. Trimming removed 0 bases at V and 2 bases at J, with 14 bases between. CDR1 and CDR2 from the germline V gene are KGHSH and LQKENI. CDR3 bases: TGTGCCAGCTCACCACCATCCCCCCTGAGGGGCAATCAGCCCCAGCATTTT. Protein: CASSPPSPLRGNQPQHF.

This clonotype was picked up a small number of times. V gene TRBV6-5 combines with J gene TRBJ2-3, with 12 bases aligning to TRBD2. This CDR3 region has 16 residues. V was pared by 4 bases and J by 5 bases, with 7 bases of the junction left unmatched. Germline V gene sequence: CDR1 MNHEY, CDR2 SVGAGI. The CDR3 loop reads CASSFTSGGLIDTQYF. The DNA of the CDR3 is TGTGCCAGCAGTTTCACTAGCGGGGGGCTCATAGATACGCAGTATTTT.

This clonotype came up a few times. The genes are TRBV5-1 and TRBJ2-5; unclear D gene. This CDR3 has 14 residues. V shed 2 bases and J shed 4 bases, with 12 bases lying between them. Germline lookup yields CDR1 SGHRS and CDR2 YFSETQ. For the CDR3, the DNA is TGCGCCAGCAGCTTACGCGTACGGGCAGAGACCCAGTACTTC. This translates into CASSLRVRAETQYF.

The J gene is TRBJ2-2, the V gene TRBV9; tentatively, D is TRBD1 or TRBD2 (5 bases each). The ends were cut back, 4 bases at V and 4 bases at J, with 14 bases in the middle. Germline CDR1 and CDR2: SGDLS and YYNGEE. The CDR3 totals 15 residues. Written as DNA, the CDR3 is TGTGCCAGCAGCAAGAGCGGTGGGGGCACCGGGGAGCTGTTTTTT. Translation gives CASSKSGGGTGELFF.

This clonotype is a singleton in its sample. The chain recombines TRBV6-2 or TRBV6-3 with TRBJ2-5, with 9 bases fitting TRBD2. CDR1 and CDR2 from the germline V gene are MNHEY and SVGEGT. The V segment lost 0 bases and the J segment 1 base; nucleotides outside the gene matches: 6. The CDR3 totals 17 residues. The CDR3: CASSYSASGETQETQYF. CDR3 nucleotide sequence: TGTGCCAGCAGTTACTCTGCTAGCGGGGAGACCCAAGAGACCCAGTACTTC.

This clonotype was recorded a few times. V and J are TRBV20-1 and TRBJ2-5; 8 nucleotides match TRBD2. Germline V CDR1 and CDR2: DFQATT, SNEGSKA (reference sequence). CDR3 length: 13 amino acids. V shed 6 bases, J shed 2 bases, and the junction held 5 bases outside the gene matches. CDR3 region: CSAPRGGQETQYF. As DNA, the CDR3 is TGCAGTGCCCCCCGGGGGGGGCAAGAGACCCAGTACTTC.

As concerns this clonotype: At one end the junction does not follow the germline gene, possibly because of a read error. V and J are TRBV12-3 or TRBV12-4 and TRBJ2-1; D may be TRBD2 (5 bases). The CDR3 has 13 residues. The CDR3 loop reads CASGLVAGGEQFF. DNA of the CDR3: TGTGCCAGCGGTTTAGTCGCGGGTGGTGAGCAGTTCTTC.

This clonotype occurred a few times. This chain uses TRBV5-1 with TRBJ2-3; D is perhaps TRBD1 (6 bases). CDR1 and CDR2 (germline): SGHRS, YFSETQ. The V gene lost 4 bases and the J gene lost 2 bases, with 17 bases spanning the gap. There are 16 residues in the CDR3. CDR3 region: CASSPLAGQPTDTQYF. Here the CDR3 DNA reads TGCGCCAGCAGCCCACTGGCAGGACAGCCCACAGATACGCAGTATTTT.